The clone carrying this T cell receptor beta chain has more than one count but fewer than ten. Its antigen is not identified. This sample stems from a study of spatial heterogeneity in lung cancer. Study overall: Each time, sequencing found more beta-chain sequences than alpha-chain sequences. The study, taken as a whole, reports: The appearance of ubiquitous expanded tumor TCRs in blood was greater at resection than follow-up.

Regarding time point: sample taken at primary tumor resection. The sequenced material consisted of unsorted whole RNA from tumor, nontumor lung or frozen PBMC. Untreated early-stage non-small cell lung cancer patients, fewer than 85 in total, were the donors. V lost 7 bases to trimming and J lost 3 bases, with 12 bases between them. The CDR3 extends over 12 amino acids. Germline-derived CDR1 and CDR2 are SQVTM and ANQGSEA. A unique molecular identifier was carried by every single TCR cDNA molecule. One entry per CDR3 protein, called by TCRdb with MiXCR from the 5' RACE reads. The top ten hold about 40% of the sample, which has roughly 40,000 distinct CDR3 sequences, approximately 6.8% seen once.

The sequence came from a female donor with early-stage non-small cell lung cancer. This chain connects TRBV29-1 to TRBJ2-5; D is unclear. The source was PBMCs, collected at surgery. CDR3 in DNA: TGCAGCGCCCGAAGTTGGGAAGAGACCCAGTACTTC. As protein: CSARSWEETQYF.